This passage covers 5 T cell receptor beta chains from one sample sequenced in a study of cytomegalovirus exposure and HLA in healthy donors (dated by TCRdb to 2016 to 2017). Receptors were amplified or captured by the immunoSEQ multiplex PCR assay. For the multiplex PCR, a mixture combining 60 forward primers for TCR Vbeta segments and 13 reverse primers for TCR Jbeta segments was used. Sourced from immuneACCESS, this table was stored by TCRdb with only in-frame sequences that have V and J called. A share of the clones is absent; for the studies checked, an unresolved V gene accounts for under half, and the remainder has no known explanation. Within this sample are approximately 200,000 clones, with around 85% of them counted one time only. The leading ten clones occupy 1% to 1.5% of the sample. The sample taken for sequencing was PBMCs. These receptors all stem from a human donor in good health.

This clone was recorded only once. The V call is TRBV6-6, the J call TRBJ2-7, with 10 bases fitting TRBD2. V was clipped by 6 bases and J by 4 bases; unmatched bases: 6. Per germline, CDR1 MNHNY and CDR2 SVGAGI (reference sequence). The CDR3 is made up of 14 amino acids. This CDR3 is CASSRTSGYYEQYF. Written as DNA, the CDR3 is TGTGCCAGCAGCCGGACTAGCGGTTATTACGAGCAGTACTTC.

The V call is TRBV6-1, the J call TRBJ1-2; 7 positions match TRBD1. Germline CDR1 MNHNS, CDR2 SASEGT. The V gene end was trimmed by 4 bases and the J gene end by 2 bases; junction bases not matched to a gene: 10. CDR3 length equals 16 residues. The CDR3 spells CASSAGSWTGNYGYTF. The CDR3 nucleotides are TGTGCCAGCAGTGCCGGATCTTGGACAGGCAACTATGGCTACACCTTC.

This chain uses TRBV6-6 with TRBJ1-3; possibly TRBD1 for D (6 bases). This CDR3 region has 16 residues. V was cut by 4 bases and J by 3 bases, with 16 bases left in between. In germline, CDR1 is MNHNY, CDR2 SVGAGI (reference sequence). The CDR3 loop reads CASSFGQQGGGNTIYF. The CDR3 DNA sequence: TGTGCCAGCAGTTTTGGTCAACAGGGTGGTGGAAACACCATATATTTT.

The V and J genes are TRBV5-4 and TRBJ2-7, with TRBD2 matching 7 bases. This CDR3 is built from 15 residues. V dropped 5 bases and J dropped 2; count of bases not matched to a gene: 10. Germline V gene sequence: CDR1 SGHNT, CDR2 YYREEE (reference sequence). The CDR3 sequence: CASRPVSGSTYEQYF. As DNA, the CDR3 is TGTGCCAGCAGACCAGTTAGCGGGTCGACCTACGAGCAGTACTTC.

CDR3 bases: TGCGCCAGCAGCCAAGGGAAGGGCAGGGCACACACTGAAGCTTTCTTT. As protein: CASSQGKGRAHTEAFF. The chain carries TRBV4-3 and TRBJ1-1, with D perhaps TRBD1 (5 bases). The germline V gene has CDR1 LGHNA and CDR2 YSLEER. Trimming stripped 1 base from V and 3 bases from J, with 15 bases between. The CDR3 consists of 16 residues.